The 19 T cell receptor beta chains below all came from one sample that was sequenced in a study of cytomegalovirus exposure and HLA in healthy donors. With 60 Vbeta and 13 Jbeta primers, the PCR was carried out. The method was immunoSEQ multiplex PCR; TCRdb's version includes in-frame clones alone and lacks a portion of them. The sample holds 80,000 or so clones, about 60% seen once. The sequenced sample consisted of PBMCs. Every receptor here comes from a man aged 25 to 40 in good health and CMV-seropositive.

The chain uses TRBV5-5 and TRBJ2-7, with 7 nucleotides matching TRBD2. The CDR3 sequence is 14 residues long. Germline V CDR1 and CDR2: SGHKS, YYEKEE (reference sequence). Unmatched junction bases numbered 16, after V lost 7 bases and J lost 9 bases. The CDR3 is CASGLQSGRVGQYF. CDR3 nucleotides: TGTGCCAGCGGGCTGCAGTCAGGGAGGGTGGGGCAGTACTTC.

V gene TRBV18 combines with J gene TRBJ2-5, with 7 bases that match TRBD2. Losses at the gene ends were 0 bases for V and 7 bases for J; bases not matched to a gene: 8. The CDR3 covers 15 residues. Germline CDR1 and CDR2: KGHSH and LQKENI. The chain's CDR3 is CASSPPSSGDVTQYF. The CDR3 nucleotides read TGTGCCAGCTCACCACCGTCTAGCGGAGATGTGACCCAGTACTTC.

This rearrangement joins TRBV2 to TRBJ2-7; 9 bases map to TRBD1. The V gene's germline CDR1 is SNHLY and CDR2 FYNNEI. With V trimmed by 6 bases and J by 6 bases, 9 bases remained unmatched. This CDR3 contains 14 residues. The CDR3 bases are TGTGCCAGCAGCGTGGACAGGGGAATACTCGAGCAGTACTTC. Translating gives CASSVDRGILEQYF.

Here the CDR3 DNA reads TGTGCCAGCAGGCGACAGGATAGTCAGCCCCAGCATTTT. It codes for CASRRQDSQPQHF. The V call is TRBV28, the J call TRBJ1-5; D perhaps matches TRBD1 (6 bases). The germline V and J ends were trimmed by 6 bases and 6 bases, with 12 bases remaining between them. The CDR3 is made up of 13 amino acids. The germline gives CDR1 MDHEN, CDR2 SYDVKM.

CDR3 protein: CASSSIAGGMGDTQYF. Here the CDR3 DNA reads TGTGCCAGCAGTTCGATAGCGGGGGGGATGGGAGATACGCAGTATTTT. The chain links TRBV6-5 to TRBJ2-3; 11 bases agree with TRBD2. CDR1 and CDR2 (germline): MNHEY, SVGAGI. CDR3 size: 16 residues. V was clipped by 4 bases and J by 5 bases; unmatched bases: 8.

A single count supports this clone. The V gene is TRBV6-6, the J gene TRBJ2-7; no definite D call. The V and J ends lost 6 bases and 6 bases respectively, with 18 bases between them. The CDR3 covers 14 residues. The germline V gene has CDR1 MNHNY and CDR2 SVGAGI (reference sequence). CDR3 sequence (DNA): TGTGCCAGCAGCCCGTTCAAGGAGTTCGCCGAGCAGTACTTC. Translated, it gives CASSPFKEFAEQYF.

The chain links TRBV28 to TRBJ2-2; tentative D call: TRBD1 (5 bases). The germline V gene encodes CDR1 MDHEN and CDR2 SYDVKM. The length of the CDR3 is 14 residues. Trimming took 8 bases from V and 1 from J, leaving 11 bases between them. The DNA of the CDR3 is TGTGCCAGCGGGCCCAGGGTGAACACCGGGGAGCTGTTTTTT. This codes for CASGPRVNTGELFF.

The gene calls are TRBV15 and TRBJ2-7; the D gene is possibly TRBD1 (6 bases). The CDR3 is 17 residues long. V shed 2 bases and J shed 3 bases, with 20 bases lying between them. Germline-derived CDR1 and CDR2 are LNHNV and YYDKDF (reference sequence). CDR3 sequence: CATSRSRGFGTHYEQYF. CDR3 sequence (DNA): TGTGCCACCAGCAGATCTAGGGGGTTCGGGACACACTACGAGCAGTACTTC.

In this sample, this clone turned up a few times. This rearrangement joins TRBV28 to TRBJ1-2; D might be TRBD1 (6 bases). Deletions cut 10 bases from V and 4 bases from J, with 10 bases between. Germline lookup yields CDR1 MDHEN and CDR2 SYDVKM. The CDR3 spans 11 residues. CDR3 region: CATMDSYGYTF. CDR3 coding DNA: TGTGCCACCATGGACAGCTATGGCTACACCTTC.

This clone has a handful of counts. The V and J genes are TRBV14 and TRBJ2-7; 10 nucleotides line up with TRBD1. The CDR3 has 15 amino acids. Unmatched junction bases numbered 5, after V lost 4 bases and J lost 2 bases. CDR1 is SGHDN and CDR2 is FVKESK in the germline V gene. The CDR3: CASSRDRGHPYEQYF. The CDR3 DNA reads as TGTGCCAGCAGCCGGGACAGGGGCCATCCCTACGAGCAGTACTTC.

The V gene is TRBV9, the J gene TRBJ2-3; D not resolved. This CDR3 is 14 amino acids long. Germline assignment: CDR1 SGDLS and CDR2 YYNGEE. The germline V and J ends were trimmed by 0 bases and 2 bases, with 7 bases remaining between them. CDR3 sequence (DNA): TGTGCCAGCAGCGTAGCACTGAACACAGATACGCAGTATTTT. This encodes CASSVALNTDTQYF.

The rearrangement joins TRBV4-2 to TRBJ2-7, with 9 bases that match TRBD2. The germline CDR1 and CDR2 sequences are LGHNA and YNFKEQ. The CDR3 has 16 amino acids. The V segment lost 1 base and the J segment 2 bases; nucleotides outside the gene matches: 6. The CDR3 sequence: CASSQAPVAGAYEQYF. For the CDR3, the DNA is TGTGCCAGCAGCCAAGCTCCGGTAGCGGGAGCCTACGAGCAGTACTTC.

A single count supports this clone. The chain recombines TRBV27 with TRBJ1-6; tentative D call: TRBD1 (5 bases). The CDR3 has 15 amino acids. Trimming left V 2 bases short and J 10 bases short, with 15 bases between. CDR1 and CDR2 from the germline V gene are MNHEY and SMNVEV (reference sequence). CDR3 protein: CASSLVREVRSPLHF. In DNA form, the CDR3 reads TGTGCCAGCAGTTTAGTCAGGGAGGTTAGATCACCCCTCCACTTT.

The CDR3 is CADSGTDTYEQYF. The CDR3 DNA sequence: TGTGCCGACTCGGGGACAGACACCTACGAGCAGTACTTC. The rearrangement joins TRBV2 to TRBJ2-7; 7 bases are shared with TRBD1. With V trimmed by 11 bases and J by 2 bases, 9 bases remained unmatched. The CDR3 consists of 13 residues. CDR1 is SNHLY and CDR2 is FYNNEI in the germline V gene.

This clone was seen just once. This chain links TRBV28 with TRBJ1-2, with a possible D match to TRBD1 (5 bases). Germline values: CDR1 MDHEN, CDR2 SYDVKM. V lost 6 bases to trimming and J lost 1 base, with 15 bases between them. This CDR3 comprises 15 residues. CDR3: CASSPVEQGNYGYTF. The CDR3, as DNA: TGTGCCAGCAGCCCCGTTGAGCAGGGTAACTATGGCTACACCTTC.

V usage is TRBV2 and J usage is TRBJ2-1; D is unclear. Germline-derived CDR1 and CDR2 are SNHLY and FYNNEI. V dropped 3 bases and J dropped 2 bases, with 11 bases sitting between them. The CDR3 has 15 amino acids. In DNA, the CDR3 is TGTGCCAGCAGTGATCGGCCAGAGGCCTACAATGAGCAGTTCTTC. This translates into CASSDRPEAYNEQFF.

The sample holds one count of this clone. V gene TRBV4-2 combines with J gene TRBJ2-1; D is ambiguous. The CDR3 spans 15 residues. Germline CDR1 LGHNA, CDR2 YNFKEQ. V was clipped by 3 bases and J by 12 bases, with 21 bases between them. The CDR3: CASSQAPAVGDGQFF. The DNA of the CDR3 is TGTGCCAGCAGCCAGGCCCCCGCGGTAGGCGACGGGCAGTTCTTC.

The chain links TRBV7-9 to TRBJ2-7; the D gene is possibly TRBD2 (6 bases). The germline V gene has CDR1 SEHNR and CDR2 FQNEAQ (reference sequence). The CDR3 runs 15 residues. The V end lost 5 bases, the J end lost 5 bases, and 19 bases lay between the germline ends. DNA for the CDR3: TGTGCCAGCAGCGAACTGGAGGGTTTGGGCCACGAGCAGTACTTC. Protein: CASSELEGLGHEQYF.

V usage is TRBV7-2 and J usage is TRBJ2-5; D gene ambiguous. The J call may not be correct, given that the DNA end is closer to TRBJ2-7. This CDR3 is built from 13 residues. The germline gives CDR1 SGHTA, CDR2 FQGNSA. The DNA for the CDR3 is TGTGCCAGCAGCCCCGTGGAGTCCTACGAGCAGTACTTC. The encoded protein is CASSPVESYEQYF.